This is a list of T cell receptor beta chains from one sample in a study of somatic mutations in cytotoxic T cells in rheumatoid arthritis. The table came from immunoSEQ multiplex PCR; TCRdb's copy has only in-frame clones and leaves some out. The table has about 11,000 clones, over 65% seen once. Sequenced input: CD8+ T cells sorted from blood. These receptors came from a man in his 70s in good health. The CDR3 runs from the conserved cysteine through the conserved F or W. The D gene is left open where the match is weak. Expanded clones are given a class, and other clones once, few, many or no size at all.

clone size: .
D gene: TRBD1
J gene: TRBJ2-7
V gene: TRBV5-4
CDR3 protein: CASSPGTGGHEQYF
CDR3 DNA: TGTGCCAGCAGCCCCGGGACAGGGGGCCACGAGCAGTACTTC

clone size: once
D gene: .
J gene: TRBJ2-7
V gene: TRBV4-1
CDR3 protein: CASSRQDSSYEQYF
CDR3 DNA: TGCGCCAGCAGCCGACAGGACAGCTCCTACGAGCAGTACTTC

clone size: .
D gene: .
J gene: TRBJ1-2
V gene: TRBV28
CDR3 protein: CASSARQPQYGYTF
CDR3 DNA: TGTGCCAGCAGTGCCCGACAGCCACAATATGGCTACACCTTC

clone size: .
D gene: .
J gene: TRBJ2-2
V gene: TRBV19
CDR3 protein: CASSNGAGELFF
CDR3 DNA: TGTGCCAGTAGTAACGGTGCCGGGGAGCTGTTTTTT

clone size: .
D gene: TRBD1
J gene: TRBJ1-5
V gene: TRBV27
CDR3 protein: CASSSGTGGPISNQPQHF
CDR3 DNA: TGTGCCAGCAGTTCCGGGACAGGGGGCCCTATTAGCAATCAGCCCCAGCATTTT

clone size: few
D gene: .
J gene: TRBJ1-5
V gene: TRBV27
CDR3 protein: CASSPSPLQPQHF
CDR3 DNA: TGTGCCAGCAGTCCGTCCCCTTTGCAGCCCCAGCATTTT

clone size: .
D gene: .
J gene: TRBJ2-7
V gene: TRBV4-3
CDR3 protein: CASSQESTRFYEQYF
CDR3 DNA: TGCGCCAGCAGCCAAGAGTCGACCAGATTCTACGAGCAGTACTTC

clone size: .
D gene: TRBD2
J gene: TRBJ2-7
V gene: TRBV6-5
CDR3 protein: CASRLWTSSTYEQYF
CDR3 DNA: TGTGCCAGCAGACTCTGGACTAGCAGCACCTACGAGCAGTACTTC

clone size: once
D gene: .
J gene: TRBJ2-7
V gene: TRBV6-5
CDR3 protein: CASSYSGYYEQYF
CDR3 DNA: TGTGCCAGCAGTTACTCTGGATACTACGAGCAGTACTTC

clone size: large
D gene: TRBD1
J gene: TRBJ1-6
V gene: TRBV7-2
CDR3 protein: CASRRDSPYSPLHF
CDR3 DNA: TGTGCCAGCAGGAGGGACAGCCCATATTCACCCCTCCACTTT

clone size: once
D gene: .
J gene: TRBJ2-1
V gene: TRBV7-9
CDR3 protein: CASSLLGGYNEQFF
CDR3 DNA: TGTGCCAGCAGCTTATTGGGGGGATACAATGAGCAGTTCTTC

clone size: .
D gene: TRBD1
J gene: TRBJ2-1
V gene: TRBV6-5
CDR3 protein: CATTKGLTGGDEQFF
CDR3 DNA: TGTGCCACGACCAAGGGCCTTACAGGGGGCGATGAGCAGTTCTTC

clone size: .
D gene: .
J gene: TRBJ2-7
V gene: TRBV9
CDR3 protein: CASSVDQDYAYEQYF
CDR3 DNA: TGTGCCAGCAGCGTAGATCAGGACTACGCCTACGAGCAGTACTTC

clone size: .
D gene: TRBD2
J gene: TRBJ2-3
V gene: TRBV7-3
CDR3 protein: CASSPSPGLAGGDTQYF
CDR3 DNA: TGTGCCAGCAGCCCGAGTCCGGGACTAGCGGGAGGAGATACGCAGTATTTT

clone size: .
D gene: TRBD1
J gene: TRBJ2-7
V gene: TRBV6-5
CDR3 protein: CASSYSTGGYEQYF
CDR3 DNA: TGTGCCAGCAGTTACTCGACAGGGGGCTACGAGCAGTACTTC

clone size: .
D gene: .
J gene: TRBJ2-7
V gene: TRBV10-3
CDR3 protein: CAISEDLYEQYF
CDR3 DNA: TGTGCCATCAGTGAGGACCTTTACGAGCAGTACTTC

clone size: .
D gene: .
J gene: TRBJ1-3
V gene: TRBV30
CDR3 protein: CAWKRAGNTIYF
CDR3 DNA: TGTGCCTGGAAACGTGCTGGAAACACCATATATTTT

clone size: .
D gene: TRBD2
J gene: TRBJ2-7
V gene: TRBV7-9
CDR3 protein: CASSLESGRDREQYF
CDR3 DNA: TGTGCCAGCAGCTTAGAAAGCGGGAGGGATCGCGAGCAGTACTTC

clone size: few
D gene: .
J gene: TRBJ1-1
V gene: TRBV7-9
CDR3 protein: CASSLAGTSTEAFF
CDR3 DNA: TGTGCCAGCAGCTTAGCAGGAACCTCCACTGAAGCTTTCTTT

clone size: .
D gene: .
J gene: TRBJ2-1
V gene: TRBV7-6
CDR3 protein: CASSLAAAYNEQFF
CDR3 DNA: TGTGCCAGCAGCTTAGCTGCGGCGTACAATGAGCAGTTCTTC

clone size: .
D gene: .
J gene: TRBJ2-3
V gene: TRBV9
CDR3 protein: CASSQEGEPSTDTQYF
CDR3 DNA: TGTGCCAGCAGCCAGGAGGGGGAGCCTAGCACAGATACGCAGTATTTT

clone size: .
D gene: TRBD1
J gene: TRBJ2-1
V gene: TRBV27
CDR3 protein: CASTGTAYNEQFF
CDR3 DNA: TGTGCCAGCACCGGGACAGCCTACAATGAGCAGTTCTTC

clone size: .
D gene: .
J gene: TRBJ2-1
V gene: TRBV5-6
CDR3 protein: CASSYLKGGVYEQFF
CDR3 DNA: TGTGCCAGCAGCTACCTGAAGGGGGGGGTGTATGAGCAGTTCTTC

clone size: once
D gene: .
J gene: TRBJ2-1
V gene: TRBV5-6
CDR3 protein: CASSLGVVEQFF
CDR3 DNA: TGTGCCAGCAGCTTGGGGGTTGTTGAGCAGTTCTTC

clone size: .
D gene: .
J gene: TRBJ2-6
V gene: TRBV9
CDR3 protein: CASSVEPSYLSGANVLTF
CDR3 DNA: TGTGCCAGCAGCGTAGAACCCAGCTACCTCTCTGGGGCCAACGTCCTGACTTTC

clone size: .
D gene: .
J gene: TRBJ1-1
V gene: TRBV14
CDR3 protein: CASSNQGFTEAFF
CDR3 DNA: TGTGCCAGCAGCAATCAGGGGTTCACTGAAGCTTTCTTT

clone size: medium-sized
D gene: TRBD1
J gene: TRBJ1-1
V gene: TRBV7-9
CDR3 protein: CASSAWDSTEAFF
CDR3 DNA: TGTGCCAGCAGCGCATGGGACAGCACTGAAGCTTTCTTT

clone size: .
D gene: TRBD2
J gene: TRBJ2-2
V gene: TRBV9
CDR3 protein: CASSVAGGTGELFF
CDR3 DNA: TGTGCCAGCAGCGTTGCCGGGGGGACCGGGGAGCTGTTTTTT

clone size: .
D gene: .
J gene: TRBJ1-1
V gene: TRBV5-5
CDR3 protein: CASSFDIEAFF
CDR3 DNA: TGTGCCAGCAGCTTCGACATTGAAGCTTTCTTT

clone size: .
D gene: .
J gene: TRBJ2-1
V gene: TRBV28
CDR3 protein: CASSFLVGSSYNEQFF
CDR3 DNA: TGTGCCAGCAGTTTTCTAGTGGGGTCCTCCTACAATGAGCAGTTCTTC

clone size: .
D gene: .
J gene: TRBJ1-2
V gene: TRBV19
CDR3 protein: CASSIGRGYTF
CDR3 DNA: TGTGCCAGTAGTATAGGCAGGGGCTACACCTTC

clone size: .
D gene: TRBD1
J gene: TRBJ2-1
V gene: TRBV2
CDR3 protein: CASRPPDRGVYNEQFF
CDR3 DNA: TGTGCCAGCAGGCCCCCGGACAGGGGAGTTTATAATGAGCAGTTCTTC

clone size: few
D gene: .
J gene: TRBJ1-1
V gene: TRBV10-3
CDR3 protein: CAISDHSNTEAFF
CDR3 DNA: TGTGCCATCAGTGATCACTCGAACACTGAAGCTTTCTTT

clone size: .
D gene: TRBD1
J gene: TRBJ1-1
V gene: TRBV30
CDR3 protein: CARDRGGSGTEAFF
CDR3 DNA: TGTGCCCGGGACAGAGGGGGATCAGGGACTGAAGCTTTCTTT

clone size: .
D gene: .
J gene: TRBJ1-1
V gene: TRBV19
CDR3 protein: CASKFNTEAFF
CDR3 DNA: TGTGCCAGTAAGTTTAACACTGAAGCTTTCTTT

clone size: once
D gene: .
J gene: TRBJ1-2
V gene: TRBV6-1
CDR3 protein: CASSEAGVRYTNYGYTF
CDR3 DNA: TGTGCCAGCAGTGAAGCAGGGGTGCGGTATACTAACTATGGCTACACCTTC

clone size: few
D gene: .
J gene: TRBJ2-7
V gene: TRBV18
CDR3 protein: CASSPSSYEQYF
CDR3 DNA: TGTGCCAGCTCACCCTCCTCCTACGAGCAGTACTTC

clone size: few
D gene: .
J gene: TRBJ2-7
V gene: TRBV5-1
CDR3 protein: CASSFLADTYEQYF
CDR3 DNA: TGCGCCAGCAGCTTTTTGGCGGATACCTACGAGCAGTACTTC

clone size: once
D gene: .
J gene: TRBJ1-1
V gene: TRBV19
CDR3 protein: CASSILADMADRRNTEAFF
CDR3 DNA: .